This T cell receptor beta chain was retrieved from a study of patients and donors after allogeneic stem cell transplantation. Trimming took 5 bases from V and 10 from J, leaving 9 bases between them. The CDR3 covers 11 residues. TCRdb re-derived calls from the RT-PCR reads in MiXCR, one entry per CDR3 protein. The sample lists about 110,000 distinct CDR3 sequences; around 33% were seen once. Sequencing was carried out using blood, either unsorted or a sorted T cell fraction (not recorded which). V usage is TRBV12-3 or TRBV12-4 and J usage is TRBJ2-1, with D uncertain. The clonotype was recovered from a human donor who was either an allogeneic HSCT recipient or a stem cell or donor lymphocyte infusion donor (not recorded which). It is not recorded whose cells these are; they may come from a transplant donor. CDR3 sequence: CASSGPLEQFF. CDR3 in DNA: TGTGCCAGCAGTGGTCCCTTGGAGCAGTTCTTC.